The 15 T cell receptor beta chains presented below share a single source sample, sequenced in a study of PD-1 blockade in classical Hodgkin lymphoma (dated by TCRdb to between 2020 and 2021). The time point label of this sample denotes: cycle 1 day 1 (C1D1), immediately before nivolumab initiation. All trial patients had relapsed after autologous stem cell transplantation, with cohorts A, B and C differing in prior brentuximab vedotin exposure. Libraries were constructed by the immunoSEQ multiplex PCR assay. TCRdb mirrors the immuneACCESS table, restricted to in-frame sequences. Some clones are absent from its copies; in checked studies, under half trace to an unresolved V gene, and the reason for the others is unknown. For this sample there are around 91,000 clones; roughly 89% appear just once. Jointly, the top ten make up about 20% of the sample. Source: peripheral blood mononuclear cells (PBMCs), taken at baseline. The receptors derive from a human donor with classical Hodgkin lymphoma.

As for this clone: At one end, the junction sequence differs from germline, possibly due to a read error. The genes are TRBV7-7 and TRBJ2-1; no definite D call. The germline CDR1 and CDR2 sequences are SSHAT and FNYEAQ (reference sequence). The CDR3 length is 16 residues. In DNA form, the CDR3 reads TGTGCTAGCAGCTTCCCCAGCCGGCGTTCCTACAATGAGCAGTTCTTC. Amino acids: CASSFPSRRSYNEQFF.

The rearrangement links TRBV29-1 to TRBJ2-7; 13 bases map to TRBD2. With 6 bases clipped from V and 5 bases from J, the junction kept 19 bases outside the gene matches. Germline CDR1 and CDR2: SQVTM and ANQGSEA. The CDR3 loop spans 18 amino acids. The CDR3 is CSVGGLAGERTRTHEQYF. DNA of the CDR3: TGCAGCGTCGGAGGACTAGCGGGAGAAAGGACCAGGACCCACGAGCAGTACTTC.

V usage is TRBV7-2 and J usage is TRBJ2-7, with 11 bases that match TRBD1. This CDR3 has 15 residues. V trimming: 0 bases; J trimming: 2 bases; junction bases outside the gene matches: 0. Per the germline V gene, CDR1 is SGHTA and CDR2 is FQGNSA. CDR3 residues: CASSLAGQGAYEQYF. CDR3 sequence (DNA): TGTGCCAGCAGCTTAGCGGGACAGGGGGCCTACGAGCAGTACTTC. The full variable domain, in which reference TRBV7-2 and TRBJ2-7 provide the parts outside the CDR3, is GAGVSQSPSNKVTEKGKDVELRCDPISGHTALYWYRQSLGQGLEFLIYFQGNSAPDKSGLPSDRFSAERTGGSVSTLTIQRTQQEDSAVYLCASSLAGQGAYEQYFGPGTRLTVT.

The V gene is TRBV28, the J gene TRBJ1-4; D is possibly TRBD1 (5 bases). Per the germline V gene, CDR1 is MDHEN and CDR2 is SYDVKM. The CDR3 loop spans 15 amino acids. V lost 7 bases and J 7 bases, leaving 19 bases between the germline ends. The CDR3 DNA sequence: TGTGCCAGCACCGGGGACGAGGTCGTAGGTGAAAAACTGTTTTTT. Amino acid sequence: CASTGDEVVGEKLFF.

The chain carries TRBV4-3 and TRBJ1-1, with 9 bases matching TRBD1. CDR1 LGHNA and CDR2 YSLEER come from the germline V gene. J was trimmed by 10 bases and V by 1 base; bases with no gene match: 13. The CDR3 runs 16 residues. The CDR3 loop reads CASSQVPPFPGQGAFF. Written as DNA, the CDR3 is TGCGCCAGCAGCCAAGTACCCCCATTCCCGGGACAGGGAGCTTTCTTT.

The V and J genes are TRBV30 and TRBJ2-1; TRBD1 is a possible D gene (6 bases). CDR1 and CDR2 from the germline V gene are GTSNPN and SVGIG (reference sequence). V lost 4 bases, J lost 2 bases, and 12 bases lay in between. The CDR3 length is 14 residues. CDR3 DNA sequence: TGTGCCTGGATAGGGCAGGGGACCTACAATGAGCAGTTCTTC. It translates to CAWIGQGTYNEQFF.

Here the CDR3 reads CASSLIQGFGTEAFF. For the CDR3, the DNA is TGTGCCAGCAGCTTAATACAGGGGTTCGGCACTGAAGCTTTCTTT. V usage is TRBV7-9 and J usage is TRBJ1-1, with 7 bases identical to TRBD1. J lost 4 bases, V lost 2 bases, and 7 bases had no gene match. The CDR3 runs 15 residues. In germline, CDR1 is SEHNR, CDR2 FQNEAQ (reference sequence).

The V gene is TRBV7-9, the J gene TRBJ2-7; TRBD1 is a possible D gene (6 bases). Looked up from germline, CDR1 is SEHNR and CDR2 is FQNEAQ (reference sequence). This CDR3 contains 15 residues. The V and J ends lost 1 base and 3 bases respectively, with 13 bases between them. The CDR3: CASSLGGTLYYEQYF. The CDR3 DNA is TGTGCCAGCAGCTTAGGTGGGACACTTTACTACGAGCAGTACTTC.

The V gene is TRBV5-6, the J gene TRBJ2-1; D not resolved. This CDR3 has 14 residues. Germline V gene sequence: CDR1 SGHDT, CDR2 YYEEEE. V shed 3 bases and J shed 0 bases, with 7 bases lying between them. Written as DNA, the CDR3 is TGTGCCAGCAGCTGGACCAGCTCCTACAATGAGCAGTTCTTC. Translated, it gives CASSWTSSYNEQFF.

The rearrangement links TRBV11-2 to TRBJ2-3, with D tentatively TRBD2 (5 bases). The CDR3 is 17 residues long. Trimming pared 4 bases from V and 4 bases from J, leaving 21 bases between. Germline CDR1 and CDR2: SGHAT and FQNNGV. The CDR3 reads CASSSSLGERGSDTQYF. DNA for the CDR3: TGTGCCAGCAGCTCCTCCTTGGGCGAGAGAGGGTCAGATACGCAGTATTTT.

The chain recombines TRBV19 with TRBJ1-1, with 9 bases that match TRBD1. Germline values: CDR1 LNHDA, CDR2 SQIVND (reference sequence). V gave up 1 base and J gave up 5 bases; unmatched junction bases: 11. CDR3 length: 17 amino acids. This CDR3 is CASSIGTGQGMRTEAFF. In DNA, the CDR3 is TGTGCCAGTAGTATAGGTACGGGACAGGGAATGAGGACTGAAGCTTTCTTT. Full variable domain (rest looked up from reference TRBV19 and TRBJ1-1): DGGITQSPKYLFRKEGQNVTLSCEQNLNHDAMYWYRQDPGQGLRLIYYSQIVNDFQKGDIAEGYSVSREKKESFPLTVTSAQKNPTAFYLCASSIGTGQGMRTEAFFGQGTRLTVV.

V and J are TRBV7-6 and TRBJ2-2; D call uncertain. Germline loops: CDR1 SGHVS, CDR2 FNYEAQ. This CDR3 has 16 amino acids. V was trimmed by 1 base and J by 0 bases, leaving 9 bases between them. For the CDR3, the DNA is TGTGCCAGCAGCTTAGGACTGAGCCCGAACACCGGGGAGCTGTTTTTT. Amino acid sequence: CASSLGLSPNTGELFF.

The chain couples TRBV20-1 to TRBJ1-1, with D hard to call. From germline, CDR1 is DFQATT and CDR2 SNEGSKA (reference sequence). The CDR3 extends over 11 amino acids. V lost 4 bases, J lost 11 bases, and 14 bases lay in between. CDR3 in amino acids: CSAIAARSAFF. The CDR3 DNA follows: TGCAGTGCTATTGCCGCCAGATCGGCTTTCTTT.

The gene calls are TRBV4-1 and TRBJ2-1, with 8 bases identical to TRBD1. Germline trimming cut 5 bases from V and 4 bases from J; bases unmatched to any gene: 7. CDR1 MGHRA and CDR2 YSYEKL come from the germline V gene. This CDR3 spans 15 amino acids. The CDR3 reads CASSSRGTGYNEQFF. As DNA, the CDR3 is TGCGCCAGCAGCAGTCGAGGGACAGGATACAATGAGCAGTTCTTC.

The chain joins TRBV2 to TRBJ1-2, with TRBD1 as a possible D gene (5 bases). From germline, CDR1 is SNHLY and CDR2 FYNNEI. V was clipped by 7 bases and J by 6 bases, with 12 bases between them. The CDR3 is 12 residues long. CDR3 in amino acids: CASTGGYNGYTF. The CDR3 DNA reads as TGTGCCAGCACGGGGGGTTATAATGGCTACACCTTC.